Below, 27 T cell receptor beta chains from the same sample are listed, as sequenced in a study of blood T cell repertoires in COVID-19. The data were produced by immunoSEQ multiplex PCR, yet TCRdb's version contains in-frame clones alone and is incomplete. The sample carries a few hundred thousand clones, 87% recorded once. Sequences were obtained from peripheral blood. These receptor sequences come from a man in his forties with active or convalescent COVID-19.

V is TRBV19 and J is TRBJ1-5; weak D call: TRBD1 (6 bases). The length of the CDR3 is 15 residues. Trimming stripped 6 bases from V and 0 bases from J, with 12 bases between. CDR1 LNHDA and CDR2 SQIVND come from the germline V gene (reference sequence). The CDR3 loop is CASSATGYSNQPQHF. The CDR3 nucleotides are TGTGCCAGTAGCGCGACAGGTTATAGCAATCAGCCCCAGCATTTT.

The table lists this clone with a count of one. The genes are TRBV28 and TRBJ2-2, with D tentatively TRBD1 (5 bases). Germline V gene data show CDR1 as MDHEN and CDR2 as SYDVKM. The CDR3 spans 16 residues. V lost 6 bases and J 5 bases, leaving 19 bases between the germline ends. In DNA, the CDR3 is TGTGCCAGCAGACCAAAGACAGATACTAAAACCGGGGAGCTGTTTTTT. It yields the protein CASRPKTDTKTGELFF.

This clone came up a few times. This chain connects TRBV18 to TRBJ1-2, with 9 positions matching TRBD1. CDR1 is KGHSH, CDR2 LQKENI, per germline. With V trimmed by 4 bases and J by 4 bases, 7 bases remained unmatched. The CDR3 consists of 15 residues. DNA of the CDR3: TGTGCCAGCTCACTGCCGGGACAGGGATCCTATGGCTACACCTTC. It specifies CASSLPGQGSYGYTF.

V usage is TRBV7-8 and J usage is TRBJ2-3, with D maybe TRBD1 (5 bases). Germline-derived CDR1 and CDR2 are SGHVS and FQNEAQ. Between the trimmed V and J ends, which lost 1 base and 3 bases, there was a span of 8 bases. The CDR3 loop spans 14 amino acids. The CDR3 sequence: CASSLVSGTDTQYF. The CDR3 nucleotides read TGTGCCAGCAGCTTAGTCTCAGGGACAGATACGCAGTATTTT. Based on the CDR3 plus reference TRBV7-8 and TRBJ2-3, the full variable domain is GAGVSQSPRYKVAKRGQDVALRCDPISGHVSLFWYQQALGQGPEFLTYFQNEAQLDKSGLPSDRFFAERPEGSVSTLKIQRTQQEDSAVYLCASSLVSGTDTQYFGPGTRLTVL.

The chain uses TRBV19 and TRBJ1-4; D might be TRBD1 (5 bases). The V end lost 1 base, the J end lost 8 bases, and 17 bases lay between the germline ends. This CDR3 comprises 16 residues. Germline loops: CDR1 LNHDA, CDR2 SQIVND (reference sequence). CDR3 nucleotides: TGTGCCAGTAGTATAGTCTCTGGAGGGGTTCAGGAAAAACTGTTTTTT. Its translation is CASSIVSGGVQEKLFF.

A word on this clone: At one of its ends the junction is not consistent with the germline gene, which may arise from a read error. This chain joins TRBV29-1 and TRBJ1-1, with 8 nucleotides matching TRBD1. The germline CDR1 and CDR2 sequences are SQVTM and ANQGSEA. This CDR3 is 14 amino acids long. DNA of the CDR3: TGCAGCGCTGAACGGGACAGGACGAACACTGAAGCTTTCTTT. Residues: CSAERDRTNTEAFF. The whole variable domain, filled in from reference TRBV29-1 and TRBJ1-1, reads SAVISQKPSRDICQRGTSLTIQCQVDSQVTMMFWYRQQPGQSLTLIATANQGSEATYESGFVIDKFPISRPNLTFSTLTVSNMSPEDSSIYLCSAERDRTNTEAFFGQGTRLTVV.

This chain links TRBV19 with TRBJ1-5, with a weak D call TRBD1 (5 bases). The CDR3 is 16 amino acids. V was trimmed by 5 bases and J by 1 base, leaving 15 bases between them. Per germline, CDR1 LNHDA and CDR2 SQIVND (reference sequence). The CDR3 DNA reads TGTGCCAGTAGTCTAAGGGGTCCCAGAAGCAATCAGCCCCAGCATTTT. Its protein is CASSLRGPRSNQPQHF.

This chain links TRBV24-1 with TRBJ2-1; 7 nucleotides align to TRBD1. This CDR3 is 15 amino acids long. J gave up 7 bases and V 10 bases, and 15 bases lay outside the gene matches. Germline V CDR1 and CDR2: KGHDR, SFDVKD. In DNA form, the CDR3 reads TGTGCCACACAGGACAGGCTAATGATGGGGAATGAGCAGTTCTTC. Protein: CATQDRLMMGNEQFF.

This chain joins TRBV9 and TRBJ2-7; a weak D match, TRBD1 (7 bases). Deletions cut 3 bases from V and 1 base from J, with 17 bases between. The CDR3 length is 16 residues. CDR1 SGDLS and CDR2 YYNGEE come from the germline V gene. CDR3 region: CASSEGARDFSYEQYF. CDR3 sequence (DNA): TGTGCCAGCAGCGAGGGGGCTAGGGACTTTTCCTACGAGCAGTACTTC.

The CDR3: CATSRDRQGVAYEQYF. DNA of the CDR3: TGTGCCACCAGCAGAGATCGACAGGGAGTTGCCTACGAGCAGTACTTC. The V and J genes are TRBV15 and TRBJ2-7; 7 bases line up with TRBD1. Germline V gives CDR1 LNHNV, CDR2 YYDKDF (reference sequence). The CDR3 spans 16 residues. Trimming cost V 0 bases and J 2 bases; bases outside gene matches: 7.

The V call is TRBV11-2, the J call TRBJ1-3; a weak D match, TRBD1 (6 bases). The CDR3 spans 13 residues. V was shortened by 4 bases and J by 5 bases, with 9 bases between the two germline ends. Germline values: CDR1 SGHAT, CDR2 FQNNGV. In nucleotides, the CDR3 is TGTGCCAGCAGCTCCCAGGGGAGAAACACCATATATTTT. Encoded protein: CASSSQGRNTIYF.

The chain's CDR3 is CASSFTASGGGGADTQYF. CDR3 sequence (DNA): TGTGCCAGCAGCTTTACCGCTAGCGGGGGGGGAGGCGCAGATACGCAGTATTTT. The chain recombines TRBV13 with TRBJ2-3, with 12 bases identical to TRBD2. The CDR3 is 18 amino acids. Germline lookup yields CDR1 PRHDT and CDR2 FYEKMQ (reference sequence). With V trimmed by 3 bases and J by 4 bases, 11 bases remained unmatched.

This clone was picked up a small number of times. Other DNA variants within this sample encode the same CDR3. This chain joins TRBV5-1 and TRBJ1-1; TRBD1 is a possible D gene (6 bases). The germline V and J ends were trimmed by 4 bases and 0 bases, with 7 bases remaining between them. This CDR3 comprises 13 residues. Germline V gene sequence: CDR1 SGHRS, CDR2 YFSETQ. Written as DNA, the CDR3 is TGCGCCAGCAGCGACAGGATGAACACTGAAGCTTTCTTT. This sequence encodes CASSDRMNTEAFF.

The chain recombines TRBV6-5 with TRBJ2-7; TRBD2 aligns across 11 bases. Germline CDR1 MNHEY, CDR2 SVGAGI. This CDR3 comprises 13 residues. Trimming cost V 6 bases and J 2 bases; bases outside gene matches: 0. CDR3 nucleotide sequence: TGTGCCAGCAGGGGACTAGCGGCCTACGAGCAGTACTTC. Protein product: CASRGLAAYEQYF.

The chain has TRBV11-2 and TRBJ2-2; 7 nucleotides match TRBD1. Germline V lookup: CDR1 SGHAT, CDR2 FQNNGV. The CDR3 is 14 amino acids. J lost 4 bases, V lost 5 bases, and 4 bases had no gene match. The chain's CDR3 is CASSRTGSTGELFF. The CDR3 DNA reads TGTGCCAGCAGCCGGACAGGAAGCACCGGGGAGCTGTTTTTT. Full variable domain (missing parts from reference TRBV11-2 and TRBJ2-2): EAGVAQSPRYKIIEKRQSVAFWCNPISGHATLYWYQQILGQGPKLLIQFQNNGVVDDSQLPKDRFSAERLKGVDSTLKIQPAKLEDSAVYLCASSRTGSTGELFFGEGSRLTVL.

The chain has TRBV19 and TRBJ1-2, with a possible D match to TRBD1 (5 bases). The germline gives CDR1 LNHDA, CDR2 SQIVND (reference sequence). The CDR3 is made up of 12 amino acids. V lost 3 bases and J lost 12, with 14 bases in between. CDR3 loop: CASSMGGTRNTF. The CDR3 coding sequence is TGTGCCAGTAGTATGGGGGGGACGCGCAACACCTTC.

The DNA of the CDR3 is TGCGCCAGCAGCCTCGACAGTCGTGTACACGAGCAGTACTTC. Translation gives CASSLDSRVHEQYF. This chain uses TRBV5-1 with TRBJ2-7, with TRBD1 as a possible D gene (5 bases). Trimming stripped 4 bases from V and 5 bases from J, with 16 bases between. The length of the CDR3 is 14 residues. Per the germline V gene, CDR1 is SGHRS and CDR2 is YFSETQ.

V is TRBV27 and J is TRBJ2-1, with D possibly being TRBD2 (6 bases). Trimming pared 6 bases from V and 5 bases from J, leaving 23 bases between. Germline values: CDR1 MNHEY, CDR2 SMNVEV (reference sequence). This CDR3 region has 17 residues. The CDR3 sequence is CASRSPPGRGYHNEQFF. CDR3 nucleotide sequence: TGTGCCAGCAGGTCCCCTCCCGGACGGGGGTACCACAATGAGCAGTTCTTC.

The rearrangement joins TRBV28 to TRBJ2-5, with 8 bases aligning to TRBD1. CDR1 is MDHEN, CDR2 SYDVKM, per germline. Unmatched junction bases numbered 21, after V lost 9 bases and J lost 0 bases. The CDR3 contains 19 residues. The DNA for the CDR3 is TGTGCCAGTTCTCGACGAGGCCCGACTCAGGGGGCGTACCAAGAGACCCAGTACTTC. This gives the protein CASSRRGPTQGAYQETQYF.

The chain employs TRBV9 and TRBJ1-1; D is possibly TRBD1 (5 bases). This CDR3 contains 14 residues. V lost 3 bases to trimming and J lost 0 bases, with 9 bases between them. CDR1 and CDR2 from the germline V gene are SGDLS and YYNGEE. Here the CDR3 DNA reads TGTGCCAGCAGCGCTTCGACAGTGAACACTGAAGCTTTCTTT. Translating it yields CASSASTVNTEAFF.

With regard to this clone: Distinct nucleotide sequences in the sample also encode this CDR3. The chain links TRBV19 to TRBJ1-1; no firm D call. This CDR3 has 12 amino acids. The germline V gene encodes CDR1 LNHDA and CDR2 SQIVND (reference sequence). V was pared by 3 bases and J by 4 bases, with 6 bases between. CDR3 in amino acids: CASSMGGTEAFF. For the CDR3, the DNA is TGTGCCAGTAGTATGGGAGGCACTGAAGCTTTCTTT.

The CDR3 protein is CASSFQEAGSPLHF. DNA of the CDR3: TGTGCCAGCAGCTTCCAGGAGGCGGGGTCACCCCTCCACTTT. The J gene is TRBJ1-6, the V gene TRBV5-5; D remains ambiguous. Germline V gives CDR1 SGHKS, CDR2 YYEKEE (reference sequence). Trimming took 2 bases from V and 10 from J, leaving 13 bases between them. CDR3 size: 14 residues.

The chain recombines TRBV2 with TRBJ2-3; 7 bases line up with TRBD1. Trimming took 5 bases from V and 6 from J; bases not matched to a gene: 11. This CDR3 has 15 amino acids. The V gene's germline CDR1 is SNHLY and CDR2 FYNNEI. CDR3 loop: CASSLQGMVRDTQYF. The CDR3 DNA reads TGTGCCAGCAGTTTACAGGGGATGGTCCGGGATACGCAGTATTTT.

V and J are TRBV4-1 and TRBJ2-7, with D maybe TRBD2 (5 bases). The CDR3 runs to 16 residues. The germline V gene has CDR1 MGHRA and CDR2 YSYEKL. Trimming shortened V by 0 bases and J by 4 bases, and 16 bases separated the two germline ends. The CDR3 coding sequence is TGCGCCAGCAGCCAAGATCCATCCGGGGTTTGGTACGAGCAGTACTTC. Translated: CASSQDPSGVWYEQYF.

The chain combines TRBV9 with TRBJ2-3, with unresolved D. The CDR3 spans 14 residues. V was pared by 0 bases and J by 2 bases, with 7 bases between. Germline CDR1 reads SGDLS; CDR2 reads YYNGEE. Here the CDR3 reads CASSVGDSTDTQYF. DNA for the CDR3: TGTGCCAGCAGCGTAGGTGACTCCACAGATACGCAGTATTTT.

The chain is built from TRBV18 and TRBJ1-6; 7 bases align to TRBD1. Germline CDR1 KGHSH, CDR2 LQKENI. V gave up 3 bases and J gave up 8 bases; unmatched junction bases: 7. This CDR3 has 15 amino acids. The CDR3 loop reads CASSPQQGMDSPLHF. CDR3 nucleotide sequence: TGTGCCAGCTCACCCCAACAGGGGATGGATTCACCCCTCCACTTT.

The chain employs TRBV27 and TRBJ2-3, with 13 bases aligning to TRBD2. V lost 4 bases, J lost 4 bases, and 5 bases stayed unmatched. CDR1 is MNHEY and CDR2 is SMNVEV in the germline V gene (reference sequence). The CDR3 runs 16 residues. The CDR3 DNA is TGTGCCAGCAGTTCGGGACTAGCGGGATCCGCAGATACGCAGTATTTT. Translated, it gives CASSSGLAGSADTQYF.